The clone carrying this T cell receptor (beta chain) was counted between two and nine times. The CDR3 is made up of 15 amino acids. V dropped 4 bases and J dropped 2; count of bases not matched to a gene: 8. The V gene's germline CDR1 is MDHEN and CDR2 SYDVKM. The entry originates in a study of beta chain features in type 1 diabetes. Isolated RNA was reverse transcribed in full, so expressed TCRB transcripts were sequenced. This table comes from immunoSEQ multiplex PCR, and its TCRdb copy is limited to in-frame clones, with some not included. Of about 930,000 clones listed, 15% to 20% are singletons. Material for sequencing was naive CD4+ T cells from blood. The chain has TRBV28 and TRBJ2-7; TRBD2 matches 7 bases. The sequence was collected from a woman aged 18-29 years in good health. The CDR3 bases are TGTGCCAGCAGTTCCTCGGCTAGCGGCACCTACGAGCAGTACTTC. This codes for CASSSSASGTYEQYF.